Sequencing of this T cell receptor (beta chain) was carried out in a study of low-dose radiotherapy and immunotherapy resistance in tumors. The time point here: after trial treatment. Documented treatment: LDRT plus nivolumab, ipilimumab, low-dose cyclophosphamide and aspirin (RACIN trial). Enrollment required an advanced solid tumor negative for tumor-infiltrating lymphocytes. This clonotype was counted many times. Both TCRalpha and TCRbeta chains were reverse transcribed with V-gene-specific primers. A roughly 20-cycle PCR with a constant-region primer and V-primer adapter amplified TCRs. From the reads, TCRdb called clonotypes with MiXCR, one entry per CDR3 protein. This repertoire shows tens of thousands of distinct CDR3 sequences, 20% to 25% found once; its top ten account for around 13%. Sequences were derived from PBMCs, sampled after low-dose radiotherapy plus immunotherapy. This clonotype was sampled from a female donor with ovarian cancer.

CDR3 sequence reads: CASSPTWGAETQYF. The CDR3 bases are TGTGCCAGCAGTCCTACCTGGGGTGCAGAGACCCAGTACTTC. J is TRBJ2-5 and V is TRBV12-3 or TRBV12-4; D is uncertain. This CDR3 has 14 amino acids. V was shortened by 5 bases and J by 4 bases, with 14 bases between the two germline ends.